The source of this TCR beta chain is a study of T-cell reconstitution after alpha-beta-depleted transplantation in children. Study-wide results and limits: At day 60, the high TCRbeta diversity found in some patients originated from recipient T cells and thymic progenitors that had survived.

Preparing the TCRbeta library involved the use of unique molecular identifiers. In TCRdb, the PCR reads were re-called with MiXCR into one record per CDR3 protein. Among about 580,000 distinct CDR3 sequences, 23% were seen once, and the ten largest hold roughly an eighth. This clonotype was observed at least ten times. What it recognizes is unknown. Trimming pared 5 bases from V and 5 bases from J, leaving 19 bases between. The CDR3 is 15 residues long. Germline V gene sequence: CDR1 SGHTA, CDR2 FQGNSA. V usage is TRBV7-2 and J usage is TRBJ2-7; the D gene is possibly TRBD2 (7 bases). The material sequenced was PBMCs, mostly from graft donor cells, taken 360 days after TCRalphabeta/CD19-depleted stem cell transplant. This clonotype originated in a boy under two years old who had a stem cell transplant for acute myeloid leukemia, so the T cells may come from the graft donor. This CDR3 is CASSPGRGGRDEQYF. DNA of the CDR3: TGTGCCAGCAGCCCCGGAAGGGGGGGCCGGGACGAGCAGTACTTC.